Listed below are T cell receptor beta chains from one sample, sequenced in a study of T cell responses to AZD1222 COVID-19 vaccine. Generated by immunoSEQ multiplex PCR, the TCRdb table keeps only in-frame clones and is missing some. This listing includes about 140,000 clones. Source material: peripheral blood. Receptors originate from an adult in good health. Each CDR3 is given without its conserved first and last residue. A D gene is named only where the DNA matches it firmly.

v_gene: TRBV4-2; j_gene: TRBJ2-4; d_gene: NA; CDR3aa: ASSPNAASSQNIQY
v_gene: TRBV7-9; j_gene: TRBJ2-2; d_gene: NA; CDR3aa: ASSPRRTGVRNTGELF
v_gene: TRBV7-8; j_gene: TRBJ1-5; d_gene: NA; CDR3aa: ASSPVGQPQH
v_gene: TRBV18; j_gene: TRBJ2-3; d_gene: TRBD2; CDR3aa: ASSPPRSGGATDTQY
v_gene: TRBV7-2; j_gene: TRBJ2-1; d_gene: TRBD2; CDR3aa: ASSLGLRLAEHPYNEQF
v_gene: TRBV4-3; j_gene: TRBJ1-4; d_gene: NA; CDR3aa: ASSQEGAKLF
v_gene: TRBV2; j_gene: TRBJ1-4; d_gene: TRBD1; CDR3aa: ATRQENGQGRLWTGNEKLF
v_gene: TRBV5-1; j_gene: TRBJ1-1; d_gene: TRBD1; CDR3aa: ASSPAPTGAGTEAF
v_gene: TRBV27; j_gene: TRBJ2-7; d_gene: NA; CDR3aa: ASSTGAGLYEQY
v_gene: TRBV4-1; j_gene: TRBJ1-2; d_gene: NA; CDR3aa: ASSQVWHSNYGYT
v_gene: TRBV6-5; j_gene: TRBJ1-2; d_gene: TRBD1; CDR3aa: ASSYLRTGGSYGYT
v_gene: TRBV14; j_gene: TRBJ1-1; d_gene: NA; CDR3aa: ASRLLGMNTEAF
v_gene: TRBV6-4; j_gene: TRBJ2-5; d_gene: NA; CDR3aa: ASENRSGETQY
v_gene: TRBV4-1; j_gene: TRBJ1-2; d_gene: NA; CDR3aa: ASSLGDAVGYGYT
v_gene: TRBV6-5; j_gene: TRBJ1-1; d_gene: NA; CDR3aa: ASKTGRAEAF
v_gene: TRBV29-1; j_gene: TRBJ1-2; d_gene: NA; CDR3aa: SVPLSGYT
v_gene: TRBV7-9; j_gene: TRBJ1-2; d_gene: TRBD1; CDR3aa: ASSLAGTGGLDGYT
v_gene: TRBV7-9; j_gene: TRBJ1-2; d_gene: NA; CDR3aa: ASSLTDYGYT
v_gene: TRBV10-3; j_gene: TRBJ2-3; d_gene: TRBD1; CDR3aa: AISEDRGLTDTQY
v_gene: TRBV28; j_gene: TRBJ2-7; d_gene: NA; CDR3aa: ASPPAAGQNYEQY
v_gene: TRBV19; j_gene: TRBJ2-3; d_gene: TRBD2; CDR3aa: ASSNPRTSGGATDTQY
v_gene: TRBV6-2/TRBV6-3; j_gene: TRBJ1-3; d_gene: NA; CDR3aa: ASSRGGAAGADTIY
v_gene: TRBV6-5; j_gene: TRBJ1-1; d_gene: NA; CDR3aa: ASRTTFQGSTF
v_gene: TRBV3-1/TRBV3-2; j_gene: TRBJ2-7; d_gene: NA; CDR3aa: ASSPRSFYYEQY
v_gene: TRBV18; j_gene: TRBJ1-1; d_gene: NA; CDR3aa: ASSRGGRGNTEAF
v_gene: TRBV30; j_gene: TRBJ1-2; d_gene: TRBD1; CDR3aa: AWSVGRGQSYGYT
v_gene: TRBV5-5; j_gene: TRBJ1-2; d_gene: TRBD1; CDR3aa: ASTRGGTAYGYT
v_gene: TRBV4-2; j_gene: TRBJ1-3; d_gene: NA; CDR3aa: ASSQARPDRDTIY
v_gene: TRBV29-1; j_gene: TRBJ2-4; d_gene: NA; CDR3aa: SVEEVGLPAKNIQY
v_gene: TRBV25-1; j_gene: TRBJ2-7; d_gene: TRBD1; CDR3aa: ASSWTGNSYEQY
v_gene: TRBV6-5; j_gene: TRBJ2-1; d_gene: NA; CDR3aa: ASSYRLASAYNEQF
v_gene: TRBV18; j_gene: TRBJ1-4; d_gene: NA; CDR3aa: ASSPFYQVAEKLF
v_gene: TRBV6-1; j_gene: TRBJ2-3; d_gene: TRBD2; CDR3aa: ASSEAFAGGPTDTQY
v_gene: TRBV5-1; j_gene: TRBJ1-2; d_gene: NA; CDR3aa: ASSPEGLRYGYT
v_gene: TRBV12-3/TRBV12-4; j_gene: TRBJ1-5; d_gene: NA; CDR3aa: ASSLAADQPQH
v_gene: TRBV5-1; j_gene: TRBJ1-2; d_gene: NA; CDR3aa: ASSLGRDRGYT
v_gene: TRBV19; j_gene: TRBJ2-6; d_gene: NA; CDR3aa: ASNQGAPGANVLT
v_gene: TRBV6-1; j_gene: TRBJ2-5; d_gene: TRBD1; CDR3aa: ASSDPGQGEGETQY
v_gene: TRBV6-2/TRBV6-3; j_gene: TRBJ1-2; d_gene: NA; CDR3aa: ASSPPRAGNYGYT
v_gene: TRBV2; j_gene: TRBJ1-1; d_gene: TRBD1; CDR3aa: ASKILRDRDWTEAF
v_gene: TRBV4-2; j_gene: TRBJ1-5; d_gene: TRBD1; CDR3aa: ASSLRGRQPQH
v_gene: TRBV28; j_gene: TRBJ2-1; d_gene: TRBD2; CDR3aa: ASSPGTSSGHNEQF
v_gene: TRBV5-4; j_gene: TRBJ2-1; d_gene: TRBD2; CDR3aa: ASSFGLAGGVEQF
v_gene: TRBV2; j_gene: TRBJ1-6; d_gene: NA; CDR3aa: ASSAGQVNSPLH
v_gene: TRBV5-6; j_gene: TRBJ1-1; d_gene: NA; CDR3aa: ASSLRVGGWGQNTEAF
v_gene: TRBV5-5; j_gene: TRBJ1-2; d_gene: NA; CDR3aa: ASSLVGGRSQDGYT
v_gene: TRBV14; j_gene: TRBJ1-6; d_gene: NA; CDR3aa: ASSQEGFSPLH
v_gene: TRBV3-1/TRBV3-2; j_gene: TRBJ1-5; d_gene: TRBD1; CDR3aa: ASSQDLTGAQPQH
v_gene: TRBV6-5; j_gene: TRBJ1-1; d_gene: NA; CDR3aa: ATYADPAEAF